Listed below are T cell receptor beta chains from one sample, sequenced in a study of T cell changes during pregnancy in multiple sclerosis. Clones were sequenced by immunoSEQ multiplex PCR, and TCRdb holds only the in-frame ones, with some missing. The data hold 53,000 or so clones, with 94% observed a single time. This sample comprised CD4+ T cells from peripheral blood mononuclear cells, obtained in the second trimester of pregnancy. The receptors were gathered from a female donor with multiple sclerosis, enrolled in a pregnancy study. CDR3s include the opening cysteine and the closing phenylalanine or tryptophan. A D gene is named only where the DNA matches it firmly. Expanded clones are given a class, and other clones once, few, many or no size at all.

v_call	d_call	clone_size	j_call	cdr3_nt	cdr3_aa
TRBV7-2	TRBD2	.	TRBJ2-1	TGTGCCAGCAGCCCACGGACTAGCTCTAGCTCCTACAATGAGCAGTTCTTC	CASSPRTSSSSYNEQFF
TRBV2	TRBD1	.	TRBJ2-6	TGTGCCAGCAGCCCGGGACAGGTCTCCCCTGGGGCCAACGTCCTGACTTTC	CASSPGQVSPGANVLTF
TRBV6-1	.	.	TRBJ1-1	TGTGCCAGCCTTACACGGACAATGAACACTGAAGCTTTCTTT	CASLTRTMNTEAFF
TRBV9	TRBD2	.	TRBJ2-2	TGTGCCAGCAGCGTAAATAGCGGGGATTACGGGGAGCTGTTTTTT	CASSVNSGDYGELFF
TRBV14	TRBD2	.	TRBJ2-1	TGTGCCAGCAGCCTCATACTCGGGACTAGCGGGGGGGATGGCAATGAGCAGTTCTTC	CASSLILGTSGGDGNEQFF
TRBV6-6	TRBD2	.	TRBJ2-1	TGTGCCAGCAGCCCCGGACTAGCGGGAGTCTACAATGAGCAGTTCTTC	CASSPGLAGVYNEQFF
TRBV19	TRBD1	once	TRBJ2-7	TGTGCCAGTAGAGACAGGGGGGGATCCGTACGGTACTTC	CASRDRGGSVRYF
TRBV19	.	once	TRBJ1-2	TGTGCCAGTAGTAGTCCTCGTGCAGGGGCTGGCTACACCTTC	CASSSPRAGAGYTF
TRBV4-1	TRBD2	.	TRBJ2-1	TGCGCCAGCAGCCAAAGAGCGGGGGCCCACTACAATGAGCAGTTCTTC	CASSQRAGAHYNEQFF
TRBV29-1	.	.	TRBJ1-5	TGCAGCGTTGGACAGCTCAATCAGCCCCAGCATTTT	CSVGQLNQPQHF
TRBV29-1	TRBD1	.	TRBJ1-5	TGCAGCGTCGGGACAGGGCAGAATCAGCCCCAGCATTTT	CSVGTGQNQPQHF
TRBV30	.	.	TRBJ2-1	TGTGCCTGGCAGACTAGTTTAAATGAGCAGTTCTTC	CAWQTSLNEQFF
TRBV7-3	.	.	TRBJ2-1	TGTGCCAGCAGCTTAATGGGGAAGCAGGGAATCAATGAGCAGTTCTTC	CASSLMGKQGINEQFF
TRBV6-4	.	.	TRBJ1-3	TGTGCCAGCACGGACAGCCGAGGAAACACCATATATTTT	CASTDSRGNTIYF
TRBV15	TRBD1	.	TRBJ1-2	TGTGCCACCAGTACGAGGGGGCCCCCCTATGGCTACACCTTC	CATSTRGPPYGYTF
TRBV7-8	.	.	TRBJ2-7	TGTGCCAGCAGCTTAGGAGCAGGGTGGGGCGACGAGCAGTACTTC	CASSLGAGWGDEQYF
TRBV5-6	TRBD1	.	TRBJ1-1	TGTGCCAGCAGCTTCACTACCTCGACAGGGGGCCTGTCGGCTTTCTTT	CASSFTTSTGGLSAFF
TRBV5-4	.	.	TRBJ1-2	TGTGCCAGCAGCTTAGGCGGTAGTTCTAACTATGGCTACACCTTC	CASSLGGSSNYGYTF
TRBV6-5	TRBD1	.	TRBJ2-7	TGTGCCAGCAGTTCCCGACAGGGTAGAGGGATAGACGAGCAGTACTTC	CASSSRQGRGIDEQYF
TRBV7-2	TRBD2	.	TRBJ2-5	TGTGCCAGCAGCACCCGGACTAGCGGGGGGTACCATAAAGAGACCCAGTACTTC	CASSTRTSGGYHKETQYF
TRBV7-3	.	.	TRBJ1-2	TGTGCCAGCAGCTTGGAGGGGCCATGGGTTGGCTACACCTTC	CASSLEGPWVGYTF
TRBV7-2	.	.	TRBJ1-1	TGTGCCAGCAGCTTAAATTTCCGGGAAGCTTTCTTT	CASSLNFREAFF
TRBV4-3	.	.	TRBJ2-5	TGCGCCAGCAGCCGGGGGCGGGCAGTCCAAGAGACCCAGTACTTC	CASSRGRAVQETQYF
TRBV7-2	.	.	TRBJ1-3	TGTGCCAGCAGCCGTAGGACAGCCGGAAACACCATATATTTT	CASSRRTAGNTIYF
TRBV7-2	TRBD1	.	TRBJ2-7	TGTGCCAGCAGGCGACAGGGCCGCTACGAGCAGTACTTC	CASRRQGRYEQYF
TRBV27	.	.	TRBJ2-7	TGTGCCAGCAGTGTTGCGTACGTCCACGAGCAGTACTTC	CASSVAYVHEQYF
TRBV4-2	TRBD1	.	TRBJ2-1	TGTGCCAGCAGCCTCTCCGGGACAGGGGTGGATGAGCAGTTCTTC	CASSLSGTGVDEQFF
TRBV4-1	.	.	TRBJ2-1	TGCGCCAGCAGCCAAGCGGACAGCCTAGGCTCCTACAATGAGCAGTTCTTC	CASSQADSLGSYNEQFF
TRBV9	.	once	TRBJ2-5	TGTGCCAGTAGCGTGAACCCTCAGGGCCAAGAGACCCAGTACTTC	CASSVNPQGQETQYF
TRBV18	.	.	TRBJ1-2	TGTGCCAGCTCACCGTGGGGGGATGGCTACACCTTC	CASSPWGDGYTF
TRBV19	.	.	TRBJ2-2	TGTGCCAGTAGTATAGGGTCGGGAGCGAACACCGGGGAGCTGTTTTTT	CASSIGSGANTGELFF
TRBV9	.	once	TRBJ2-3	TGTGCCAGCAGCGTAGAACAGGGCGGCCCAGATACGCAGTATTTT	CASSVEQGGPDTQYF